Below, one T cell receptor (beta chain) is given with its context. What it recognizes is unknown. The data were obtained in a study of shared clonotypes between healthy human individuals. Study-wide points: Non-shared clonotypes were found to have lower generation probabilities than the clonotypes that were shared by all four of the sorted-subset donors. A small donor pool kept down the genetic and exposure-history diversity that was represented.

Some clones are missing from TCRdb's copy, which holds only in-frame ones; the method was immunoSEQ multiplex PCR. This sample has 2 million to 2.5 million clones, with roughly 92% found just once. The CDR3 covers 14 residues. V lost 0 bases, J lost 4 bases, and 10 bases lay in between. Germline V lookup: CDR1 SGHTS, CDR2 YDEGEE. The receptor was derived from a man aged 18 to 29 in good health. Some clones in this sample may be carry-over from other donors' samples. Sequenced sample: naive CD4+ T cells from PBMCs. Subset described: CD45RA+ positively selected. The rearrangement uses TRBV5-8 and TRBJ1-2; no firm D call. CDR3 protein: CASSLEWVGYGYTF. The DNA for the CDR3 is TGTGCCAGCAGCTTGGAATGGGTTGGCTATGGCTACACCTTC.